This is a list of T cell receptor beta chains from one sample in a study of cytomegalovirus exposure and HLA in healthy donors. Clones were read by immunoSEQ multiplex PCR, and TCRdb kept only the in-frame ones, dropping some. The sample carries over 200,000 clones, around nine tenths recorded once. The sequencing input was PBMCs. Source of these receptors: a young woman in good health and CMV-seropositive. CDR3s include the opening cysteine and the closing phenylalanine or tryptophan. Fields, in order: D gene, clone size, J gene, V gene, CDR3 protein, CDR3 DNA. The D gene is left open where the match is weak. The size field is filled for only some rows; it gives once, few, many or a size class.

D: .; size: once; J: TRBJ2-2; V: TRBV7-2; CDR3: CASSLARWVLSTGELFF; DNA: TGTGCCAGCAGCTTAGCGCGGTGGGTCCTCAGCACCGGGGAGCTGTTTTTT
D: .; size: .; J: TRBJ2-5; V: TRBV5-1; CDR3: CASSLTLQETQYF; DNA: TGCGCCAGCAGCTTGACTCTCCAAGAGACCCAGTACTTC
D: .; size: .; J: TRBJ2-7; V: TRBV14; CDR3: CASIETGGEPYEQYF; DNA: TGTGCCAGCATCGAAACGGGGGGCGAGCCCTACGAGCAGTACTTC
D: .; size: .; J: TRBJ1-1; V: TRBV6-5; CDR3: CATRRGRNTEAFF; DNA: TGTGCCACTAGGCGGGGGCGGAACACTGAAGCTTTCTTT
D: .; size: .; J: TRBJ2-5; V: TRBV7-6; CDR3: CASTTSIGQETQYF; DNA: TGTGCCAGCACGACTAGTATCGGCCAAGAGACCCAGTACTTC
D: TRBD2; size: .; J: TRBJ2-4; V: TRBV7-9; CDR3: CASSLGSLAALAKNIQYF; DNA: TGTGCCAGCAGCTTAGGATCGCTAGCGGCGCTAGCCAAAAACATTCAGTACTTC
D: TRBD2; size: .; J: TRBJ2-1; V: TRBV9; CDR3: CASSVGIAGGEYEQFF; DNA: TGTGCCAGCAGCGTAGGGATAGCGGGAGGGGAATATGAGCAGTTCTTC
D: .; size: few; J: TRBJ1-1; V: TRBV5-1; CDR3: CASSSFFIGDTEAFF; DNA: TGCGCCAGCAGCTCTTTTTTCATAGGGGACACTGAAGCTTTCTTT
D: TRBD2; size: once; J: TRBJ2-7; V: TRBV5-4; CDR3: CASSLPVGRAPYEQYF; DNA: TGTGCCAGCAGCTTGCCTGTGGGGAGGGCTCCCTACGAGCAGTACTTC
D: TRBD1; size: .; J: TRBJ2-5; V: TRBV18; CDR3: CASSPTGGRETQYF; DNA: TGTGCCAGCTCACCAACAGGGGGCAGGGAGACCCAGTACTTC
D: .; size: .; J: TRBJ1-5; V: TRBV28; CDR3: CASTSYNQPQHF; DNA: TGTGCCAGCACTTCCTACAATCAGCCCCAGCATTTT
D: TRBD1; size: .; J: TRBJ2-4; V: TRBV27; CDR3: CASTPSGGTAKNIQYF; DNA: TGTGCCAGCACCCCTTCAGGGGGTACAGCCAAAAACATTCAGTACTTC
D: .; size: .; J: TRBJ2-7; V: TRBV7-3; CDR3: CASSLHAGVSYEQYF; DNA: TGTGCCAGCAGCTTACATGCAGGTGTGTCCTACGAGCAGTACTTC
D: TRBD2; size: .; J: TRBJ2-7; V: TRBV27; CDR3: CASSQGAGVSEQYF; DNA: TGTGCCAGCAGTCAAGGAGCGGGAGTGAGCGAGCAGTACTTC
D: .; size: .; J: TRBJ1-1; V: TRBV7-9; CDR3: CASAINTEAFF; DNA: TGTGCCAGCGCTATCAACACTGAAGCTTTCTTT
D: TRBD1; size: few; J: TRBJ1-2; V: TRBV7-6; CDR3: CASSSSQGAIRGYTF; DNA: TGTGCCAGCAGCTCAAGTCAGGGGGCAATTCGGGGCTACACCTTC
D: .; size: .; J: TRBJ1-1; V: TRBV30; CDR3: CAWSVLDTEAFF; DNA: TGTGCCTGGAGTGTACTGGACACTGAAGCTTTCTTT
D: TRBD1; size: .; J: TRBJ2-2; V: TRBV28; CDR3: CASSLWDRGERNPNTGELFF; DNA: TGTGCCAGCAGTTTATGGGACAGGGGGGAACGAAATCCGAACACCGGGGAGCTGTTTTTT
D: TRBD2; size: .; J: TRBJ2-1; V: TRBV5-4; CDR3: CATLSGGSYNEQFF; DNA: TGTGCCACCCTTAGCGGGGGCTCCTACAATGAGCAGTTCTTC
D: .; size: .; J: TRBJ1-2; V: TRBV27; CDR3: CATSRGNDRFNYGYTF; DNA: TGTGCCACCTCCCGAGGCAACGACCGGTTTAACTATGGCTACACCTTC
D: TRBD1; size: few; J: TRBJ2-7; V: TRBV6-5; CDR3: CASRKGARYEQYF; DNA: TGTGCCAGCAGGAAGGGGGCGCGATACGAGCAGTACTTC
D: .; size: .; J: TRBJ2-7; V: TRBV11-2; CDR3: CASTFSGESYEQYF; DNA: TGTGCCAGCACCTTTAGCGGTGAATCCTACGAGCAGTACTTC
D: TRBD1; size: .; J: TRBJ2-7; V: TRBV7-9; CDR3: CASSRTQGASYEQYF; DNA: TGTGCCAGCAGCCGTACACAGGGGGCCTCCTACGAGCAGTACTTC
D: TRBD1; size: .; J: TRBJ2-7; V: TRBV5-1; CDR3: CASSLGQGPPPVYEQYF; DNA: TGCGCCAGCAGCTTGGGACAGGGGCCACCACCCGTCTACGAGCAGTACTTC
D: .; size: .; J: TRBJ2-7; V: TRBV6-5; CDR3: CASSYSRDTYEQYF; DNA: TGTGCCAGCAGTTACTCGAGGGACACCTACGAGCAGTACTTC
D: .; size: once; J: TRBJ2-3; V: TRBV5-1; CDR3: CASSLPGQGTTDTQYF; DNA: TGCGCCAGCAGCTTGCCCGGGCAGGGCACCACAGATACGCAGTATTTT
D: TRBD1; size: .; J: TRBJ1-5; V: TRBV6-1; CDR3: CASSTGDQPQHF; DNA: TGTGCCAGCAGTACAGGGGATCAGCCCCAGCATTTT
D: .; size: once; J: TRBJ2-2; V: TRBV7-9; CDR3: CAIVEPNTGELFF; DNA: TGTGCCATAGTAGAGCCGAACACCGGGGAGCTGTTTTTT
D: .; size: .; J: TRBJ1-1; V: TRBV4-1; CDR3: CASRRGTEAFF; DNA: TGCGCCAGCAGAAGGGGCACTGAAGCTTTCTTT
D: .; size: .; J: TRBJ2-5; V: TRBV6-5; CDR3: CASSYLLDSQETQYF; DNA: TGTGCCAGCAGTTACTTGCTAGACAGCCAAGAGACCCAGTACTTC
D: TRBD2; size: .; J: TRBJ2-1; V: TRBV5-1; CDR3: CASRVLADLKDEQFF; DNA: TGCGCCAGCAGGGTCCTAGCGGATTTAAAGGATGAGCAGTTCTTC
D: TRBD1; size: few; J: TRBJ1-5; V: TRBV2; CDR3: CASRQGIGDQPQHF; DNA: TGTGCCAGCCGACAGGGGATAGGGGATCAGCCCCAGCATTTT
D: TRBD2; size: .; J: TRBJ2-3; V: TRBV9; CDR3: CASSLPGLVADTQYF; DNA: TGTGCCAGCAGCCTTCCGGGACTAGTGGCAGATACGCAGTATTTT
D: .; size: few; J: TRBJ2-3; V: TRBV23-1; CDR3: CASSQWGGGPLTDTQYF; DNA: TGCGCCAGCAGTCAATGGGGAGGGGGACCCCTCACAGATACGCAGTATTTT
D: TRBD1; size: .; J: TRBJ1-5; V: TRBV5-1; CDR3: CASSAGTGLNQPQHF; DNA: TGCGCCAGCAGCGCCGGGACAGGCCTCAATCAGCCCCAGCATTTT
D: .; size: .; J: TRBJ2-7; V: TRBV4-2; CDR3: CASSQELAVGYEQYF; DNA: TGTGCCAGCAGCCAAGAATTGGCGGTGGGCTACGAGCAGTACTTC
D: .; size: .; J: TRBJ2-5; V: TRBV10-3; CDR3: CAISDSQQQETQYF; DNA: TGTGCCATCAGTGATAGTCAACAGCAAGAGACCCAGTACTTC
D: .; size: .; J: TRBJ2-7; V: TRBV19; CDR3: CASSLPGNLGSEQYF; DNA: TGTGCCAGTTCACTACCGGGAAACCTGGGTTCCGAGCAGTACTTC
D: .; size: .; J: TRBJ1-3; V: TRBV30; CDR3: CAWRARGGGNTIYF; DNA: TGTGCCTGGAGGGCGAGGGGGGGAGGAAACACCATATATTTT
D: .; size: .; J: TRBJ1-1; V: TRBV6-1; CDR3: CASSPVRGTEAFF; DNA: TGTGCCAGCAGTCCTGTCAGGGGAACTGAAGCTTTCTTT
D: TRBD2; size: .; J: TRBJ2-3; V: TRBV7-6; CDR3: CASSPLAGTDLFTDTQYF; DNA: TGTGCCAGCAGCCCCCTAGCGGGCACCGATTTGTTCACAGATACGCAGTATTTT